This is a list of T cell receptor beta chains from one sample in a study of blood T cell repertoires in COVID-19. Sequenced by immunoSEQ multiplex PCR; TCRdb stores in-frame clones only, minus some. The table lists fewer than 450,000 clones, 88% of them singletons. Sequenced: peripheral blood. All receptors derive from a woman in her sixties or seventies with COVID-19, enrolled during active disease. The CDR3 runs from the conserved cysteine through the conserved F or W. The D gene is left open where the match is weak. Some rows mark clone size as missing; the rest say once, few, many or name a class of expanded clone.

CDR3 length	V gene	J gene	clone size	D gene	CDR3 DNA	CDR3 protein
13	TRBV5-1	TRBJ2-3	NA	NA	TGCGCCAGCACCTTGGACTGGTCAGATACGCAGTATTTT	CASTLDWSDTQYF
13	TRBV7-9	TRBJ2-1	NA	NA	TGTGCCAGCAGTCTCGTATCTGTTAATGAGCAGTTCTTC	CASSLVSVNEQFF
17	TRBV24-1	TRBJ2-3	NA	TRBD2	TGTGCCACCAGCCCTACTAGCGGGGGGGCCTATACAGATACGCAGTATTTT	CATSPTSGGAYTDTQYF
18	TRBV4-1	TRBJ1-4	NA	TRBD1	TGCGCCAGCAGCCAAGGGGGAGGACAGGGTAAAACTAATGAAAAACTGTTTTTT	CASSQGGGQGKTNEKLFF
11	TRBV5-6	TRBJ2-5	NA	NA	TGTGCCAGCAGCTTCCTGGGCGACCAGTACTTC	CASSFLGDQYF
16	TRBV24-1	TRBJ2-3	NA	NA	TGTGCCACCAGTGATTTGCAGTTTGGCGGTGGAGATACGCAGTATTTT	CATSDLQFGGGDTQYF
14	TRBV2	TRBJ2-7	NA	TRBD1	TGTGCCAGCACCTACGGGACAGGTCGCTACGAGCAGTACTTC	CASTYGTGRYEQYF
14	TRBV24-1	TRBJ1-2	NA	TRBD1	TGTGCCACCAGTGCCACGGACAGGGGTGGTGGCTACACCTTC	CATSATDRGGGYTF
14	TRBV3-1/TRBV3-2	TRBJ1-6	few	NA	TGTGCCAGCAGCCTACAGGAGAATAATTCACCCCTCCACTTT	CASSLQENNSPLHF
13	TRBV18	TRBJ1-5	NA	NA	TGTGCCAGCTCACCCGGTACTGGTCAGCCCCAGCATTTT	CASSPGTGQPQHF
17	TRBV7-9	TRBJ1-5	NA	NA	TGTGCCAGCAGCTTAGCAATATCGGGTTATAGCAATCAGCCCCAGCATTTT	CASSLAISGYSNQPQHF
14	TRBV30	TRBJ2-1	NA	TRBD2	TGTGCCTGGACCACCCTGACTAGCTTGGATGAGCAGTTCTTC	CAWTTLTSLDEQFF
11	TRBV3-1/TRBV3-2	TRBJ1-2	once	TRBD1	TGTGCCAGCGGGGACAGGAATGGCTACACCTTC	CASGDRNGYTF
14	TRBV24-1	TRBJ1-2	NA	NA	TGTGCCACCAGTGATTCAGACAGTTTCTATGGCTACACCTTC	CATSDSDSFYGYTF
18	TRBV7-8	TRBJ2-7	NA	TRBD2	TGTGCCAGCAGCTTAGGGGGACTAGCGGGGCTAAGCTCCTACGAGCAGTACTTC	CASSLGGLAGLSSYEQYF
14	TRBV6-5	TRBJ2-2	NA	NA	TGTGCCAGCAGTTACGGGACACTTACCGGGGAGCTGTTTTTT	CASSYGTLTGELFF
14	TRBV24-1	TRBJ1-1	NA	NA	TGTGCCACCAGTGTCGGGGGGCCGAACACTGAAGCTTTCTTT	CATSVGGPNTEAFF
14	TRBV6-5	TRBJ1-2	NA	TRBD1	TGTGCCAGCAGTTACTCGGCAGGGGGCTATGGCTACACCTTC	CASSYSAGGYGYTF
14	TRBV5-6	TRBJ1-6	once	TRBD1	TGTGCCAGCAGGCGGACAGGGGGAAAATTACCCCTCCACTTT	CASRRTGGKLPLHF
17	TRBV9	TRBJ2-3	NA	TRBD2	TGTGCCAGCAGCGTAGCTAGCGGGGGGCTTGGCACAGATACGCAGTATTTT	CASSVASGGLGTDTQYF
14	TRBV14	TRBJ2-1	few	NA	TGTGCCAGCAGCCAAAGAGACTACTACAATGAGCAGTTCTTC	CASSQRDYYNEQFF
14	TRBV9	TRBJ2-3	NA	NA	TGTGCCAGCAGCGAGCCGGGGCGGGGAGATACGCAGTATTTT	CASSEPGRGDTQYF
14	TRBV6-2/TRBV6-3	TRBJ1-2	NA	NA	TGTGCCAGCACCCCACGCGGCAGTAACTATGGCTACACCTTC	CASTPRGSNYGYTF
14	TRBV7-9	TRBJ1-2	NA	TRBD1	TGTGCCAGCAGCTTAGAGGGACAGTACTATGGCTACACCTTC	CASSLEGQYYGYTF
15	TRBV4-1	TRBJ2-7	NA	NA	TGCGCCAGCAGCCAAGGGGCAGGGTCGTCCTACGAGCAGTACTTC	CASSQGAGSSYEQYF
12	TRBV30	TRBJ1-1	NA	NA	TGTGCCTGGAGTAGAGTTCCCGCCGAAGCTTTCTTT	CAWSRVPAEAFF
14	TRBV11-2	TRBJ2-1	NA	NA	TGTGCCAGCAGCTTGGGACTCAAAAGCGATGAGCAGTTCTTC	CASSLGLKSDEQFF
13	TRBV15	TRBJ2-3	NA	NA	TGTGCCACCAGCAGAGATTCCGCAGATACGCAGTATTTT	CATSRDSADTQYF
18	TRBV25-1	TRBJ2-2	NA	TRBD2	TGTGCCAGCAGTGAATCCGTCCTAGCGGGGGGGCCAACCGGGGAGCTGTTTTTT	CASSESVLAGGPTGELFF
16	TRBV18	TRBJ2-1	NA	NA	TGTGCCAGCTCACCACTATCCCCCGGGACATACAATGAGCAGTTCTTC	CASSPLSPGTYNEQFF
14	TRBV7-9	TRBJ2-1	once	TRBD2	TGTGCCAGCAGCGGGACTAGTTACGTAGATGAGCAGTTCTTC	CASSGTSYVDEQFF
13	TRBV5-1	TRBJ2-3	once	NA	TGCGCCAGCAGCCCGGAGACCTGGGATACGCAGTATTTT	CASSPETWDTQYF
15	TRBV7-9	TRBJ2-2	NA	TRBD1	TGTGCCAGCAGCTTACAGGGGGCTGTCACCGGGGAGCTGTTTTTT	CASSLQGAVTGELFF
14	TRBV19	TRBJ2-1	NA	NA	TGTGCCAGTAGTATGTACAGGGCGTCCAATGAGCAGTTCTTC	CASSMYRASNEQFF
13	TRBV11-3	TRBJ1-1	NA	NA	TGTGCCAGCAGCTTGGGGGCTATGACTGAAGCTTTCTTT	CASSLGAMTEAFF
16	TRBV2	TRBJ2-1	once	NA	TGTGCCAGCAGGGGGCTGGCAGGGTCCTCCTACAATGAGCAGTTCTTC	CASRGLAGSSYNEQFF
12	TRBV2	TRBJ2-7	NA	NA	TGTGCCAGCAGAGACAGAGACTACGAGCAGTACTTC	CASRDRDYEQYF
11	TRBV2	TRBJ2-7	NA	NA	TGTGCCAGCCTCAACACCTACGAGCAGTACTTC	CASLNTYEQYF
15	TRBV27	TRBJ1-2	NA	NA	TGTGCCAGCAGTTTATCTTGGGAGGGGCCCTATGGCTACACCTTC	CASSLSWEGPYGYTF
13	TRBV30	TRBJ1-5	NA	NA	TGTGCCTGGAGCGGTGGGGGCGGGCAGCCCCAGCATTTT	CAWSGGGGQPQHF
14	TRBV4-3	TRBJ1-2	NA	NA	TGCGCCAGCAGCCAAGCCCTGTCTAACTATGGCTACACCTTC	CASSQALSNYGYTF
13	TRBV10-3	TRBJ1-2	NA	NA	TGTGCCATCAGTCCGACAGATCCGAATGGCTACACCTTC	CAISPTDPNGYTF
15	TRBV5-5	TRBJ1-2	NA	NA	TGTGCCAGCAGCTTAGAGTTGGGCAGCCAGTATGGCTACACCTTC	CASSLELGSQYGYTF
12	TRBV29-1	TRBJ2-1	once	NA	TGCAGCGTTCCCGGGAACTACAATGAGCAGTTCTTC	CSVPGNYNEQFF
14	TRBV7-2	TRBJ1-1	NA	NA	TGTGCCAGCAGCTTAGGGACATTCTACACTGAAGCTTTCTTT	CASSLGTFYTEAFF
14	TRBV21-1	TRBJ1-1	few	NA	TGTGCCAGCAGCAAGGAAGGGCGGGCCACTGAAGCTTTCTTT	CASSKEGRATEAFF
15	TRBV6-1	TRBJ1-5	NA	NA	TGTGCCAGCAGTGAAGCAGCCGGGGGGTATCAGCCCCAGCATTTT	CASSEAAGGYQPQHF
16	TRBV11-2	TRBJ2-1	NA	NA	TGTGCCAGCAGCCCGGTCCGAGGACAGCTATACAATGAGCAGTTCTTC	CASSPVRGQLYNEQFF